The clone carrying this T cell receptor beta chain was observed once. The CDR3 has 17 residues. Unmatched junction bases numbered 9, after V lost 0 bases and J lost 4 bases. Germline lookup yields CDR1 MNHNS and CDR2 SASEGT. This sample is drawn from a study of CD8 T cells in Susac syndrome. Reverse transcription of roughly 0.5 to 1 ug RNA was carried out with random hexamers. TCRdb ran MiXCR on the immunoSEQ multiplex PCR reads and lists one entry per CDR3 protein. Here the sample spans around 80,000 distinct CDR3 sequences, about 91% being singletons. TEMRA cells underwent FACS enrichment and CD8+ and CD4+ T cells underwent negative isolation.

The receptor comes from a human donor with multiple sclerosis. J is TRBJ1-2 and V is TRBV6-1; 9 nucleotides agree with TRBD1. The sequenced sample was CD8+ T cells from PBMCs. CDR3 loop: CASSEAGPGQGFYGYTF. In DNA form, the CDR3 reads TGTGCCAGCAGTGAAGCGGGTCCGGGACAGGGATTCTATGGCTACACCTTC.